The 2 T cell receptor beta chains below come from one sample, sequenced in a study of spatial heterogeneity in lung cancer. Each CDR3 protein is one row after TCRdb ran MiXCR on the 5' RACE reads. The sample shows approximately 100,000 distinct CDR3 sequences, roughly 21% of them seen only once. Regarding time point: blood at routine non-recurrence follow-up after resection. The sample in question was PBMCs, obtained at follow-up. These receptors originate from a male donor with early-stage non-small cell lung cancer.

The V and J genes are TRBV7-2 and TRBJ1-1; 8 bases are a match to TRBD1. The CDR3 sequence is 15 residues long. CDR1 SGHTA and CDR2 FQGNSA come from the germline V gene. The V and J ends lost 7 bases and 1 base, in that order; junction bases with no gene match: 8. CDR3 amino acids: CASKGPGGPNTEAFF. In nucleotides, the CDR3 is TGTGCCAGCAAAGGGCCAGGGGGCCCGAACACTGAAGCTTTCTTT.

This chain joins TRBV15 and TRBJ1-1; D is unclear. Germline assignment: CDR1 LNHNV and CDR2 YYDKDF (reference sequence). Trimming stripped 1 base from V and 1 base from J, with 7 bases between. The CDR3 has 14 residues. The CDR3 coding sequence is TGTGCCACCAGCAGAGGGGGTCGGAACACTGAAGCTTTCTTT. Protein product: CATSRGGRNTEAFF.